These 21 T cell receptor beta chains were all obtained from the same sample, sequenced in a study of blood T cell repertoires in COVID-19. Here immunoSEQ multiplex PCR was the method, and the copy in TCRdb shows in-frame clones only, minus some. The sample records around 60,000 clones, roughly 80% being singletons. The sequencing sample was made of peripheral blood. The receptors here all came from a middle-aged man with COVID-19, enrolled during active disease.

V is TRBV11-3 and J is TRBJ2-2, with 10 bases aligning to TRBD1. There are 15 residues in the CDR3. Germline V gene sequence: CDR1 SGHNT, CDR2 YENEEA. Trimming took 5 bases from V and 5 from J; bases not matched to a gene: 5. For the CDR3, the DNA is TGTGCCAGCAGCAAAGGGACAGGGGAGACCGGGGAGCTGTTTTTT. This gives the protein CASSKGTGETGELFF.

The DNA for the CDR3 is TGTGCCTGGGGGAGGGCAAACTATGGCTACACCTTC. Amino acid sequence: CAWGRANYGYTF. The chain employs TRBV30 and TRBJ1-2; D remains unclear. This CDR3 has 12 amino acids. CDR1 GTSNPN and CDR2 SVGIG come from the germline V gene (reference sequence). V lost 5 bases and J lost 2, with 9 bases in between.

The CDR3 coding sequence is TGTGCCAGCAGTGTACTAGCGGGAGTGAGCACCGGGGAGCTGTTTTTT. Its protein product is CASSVLAGVSTGELFF. This chain links TRBV2 with TRBJ2-2, with 11 bases fitting TRBD2. V was pared by 4 bases and J by 4 bases, with 5 bases of the junction left unmatched. This CDR3 has 16 amino acids. CDR1 and CDR2 from the germline V gene are SNHLY and FYNNEI.

The rearrangement links TRBV28 to TRBJ2-1; 7 nucleotides align to TRBD1. The CDR3 has 15 residues. The V gene's germline CDR1 is MDHEN and CDR2 SYDVKM. Germline trimming cut 5 bases from V and 5 bases from J; bases unmatched to any gene: 9. CDR3 sequence reads: CASSTWDSSHNEQFF. The CDR3 nucleotides are TGTGCCAGCAGTACCTGGGACAGCAGCCACAATGAGCAGTTCTTC.

The chain joins TRBV9 to TRBJ1-5; no definite D call. The germline V gene has CDR1 SGDLS and CDR2 YYNGEE. This CDR3 contains 15 residues. Trimming stripped 0 bases from V and 4 bases from J, with 11 bases between. The DNA for the CDR3 is TGTGCCAGCAGCGTAGGGGTAGGGAGGAATCAGCCCCAGCATTTT. It codes for CASSVGVGRNQPQHF.

The sample holds a few counts of this clone. The chain carries TRBV2 and TRBJ2-3; 13 nucleotides agree with TRBD2. V dropped 8 bases and J dropped 3; count of bases not matched to a gene: 8. Germline loops: CDR1 SNHLY, CDR2 FYNNEI. This CDR3 is built from 16 residues. The CDR3 sequence is CASGGTSGTVTDTQYF. The CDR3 nucleotides are TGTGCCAGCGGGGGGACTAGCGGGACCGTTACAGATACGCAGTATTTT.

This rearrangement joins TRBV3-1 (or the pseudogene TRBV3-2) to TRBJ2-5; D might be TRBD2 (7 bases). In germline, CDR1 is LGHDT, CDR2 YNNKEL (reference sequence). This CDR3 has 13 residues. Trimming removed 7 bases at V and 4 bases at J, with 13 bases between. The chain's CDR3 is CASTLGGAETQYF. CDR3 in DNA: TGTGCCAGCACCCTAGGGGGGGCAGAGACCCAGTACTTC.

In this sample, this clone turned up once. The V and J genes are TRBV19 and TRBJ2-7, with 9 bases that match TRBD1. In germline, CDR1 is LNHDA, CDR2 SQIVND (reference sequence). J gave up 2 bases and V 7 bases, and 9 bases lay outside the gene matches. The CDR3 has 15 residues. CDR3 protein: CASTPGTGKPYEQYF. The CDR3 DNA reads TGTGCCAGTACCCCCGGGACAGGGAAACCCTACGAGCAGTACTTC.

The chain is built from TRBV7-8 and TRBJ1-1; D remains ambiguous. V was shortened by 1 base and J by 2 bases, with 5 bases between the two germline ends. The CDR3 length is 13 residues. Germline V CDR1 and CDR2: SGHVS, FQNEAQ. The CDR3 loop is CASSLDSNTEAFF. The DNA for the CDR3 is TGTGCCAGCAGCTTAGACAGTAACACTGAAGCTTTCTTT.

This clone was counted a single time. The rearrangement joins TRBV6-5 to TRBJ1-1; D not certain. Germline V gene lookup returns CDR1 MNHEY and CDR2 SVGAGI. The CDR3 consists of 15 residues. V lost 0 bases and J 6 bases, leaving 14 bases between the germline ends. Here the CDR3 reads CASSYSGRGSPEAFF. CDR3 nucleotide sequence: TGTGCCAGCAGTTACTCCGGGAGAGGGAGCCCTGAAGCTTTCTTT.

The chain employs TRBV5-3 and TRBJ1-3, with 9 bases identical to TRBD1. TRBV5-3 belongs to the ORF category, with a function that is uncertain. V dropped 4 bases and J dropped 0; count of bases not matched to a gene: 8. The CDR3 length is 17 residues. The CDR3 loop reads CARSGGQGTNSGNTIYF. CDR3 DNA sequence: TGTGCCAGAAGCGGAGGACAGGGGACTAACTCTGGAAACACCATATATTTT.

The chain couples TRBV28 to TRBJ1-1, with 10 bases lining up with TRBD1. Germline CDR1 reads MDHEN; CDR2 reads SYDVKM. The CDR3 loop spans 15 amino acids. The ends lost 6 bases at V and 2 bases at J; junction bases unmatched: 6. CDR3 DNA sequence: TGTGCCAGCAGATTTGGGGACAGGGGTAACACTGAAGCTTTCTTT. This encodes CASRFGDRGNTEAFF.

The rearrangement uses TRBV28 and TRBJ2-3; D uncertain. Germline V gives CDR1 MDHEN, CDR2 SYDVKM. This CDR3 spans 13 amino acids. Trimming removed 2 bases from V and 8 bases from J, with 11 bases in between. The CDR3 coding sequence is TGTGCCAGCAGTTTACGGGTTCCTGGTACGCAGTATTTT. Amino acids: CASSLRVPGTQYF.

J is TRBJ1-4 and V is TRBV29-1; no reliable D call. Per the germline V gene, CDR1 is SQVTM and CDR2 is ANQGSEA. The CDR3 is 11 amino acids. V dropped 6 bases and J dropped 4 bases, with 6 bases sitting between them. As DNA, the CDR3 is TGCAGCGTCGACAATAATGAAAAACTGTTTTTT. Protein sequence: CSVDNNEKLFF.

This clone came up once. This chain uses TRBV3-1 (or the pseudogene TRBV3-2) with TRBJ2-7, with 8 bases identical to TRBD2. The length of the CDR3 is 13 residues. Looked up from germline, CDR1 is LGHDT and CDR2 is YNNKEL (reference sequence). Unmatched junction bases numbered 2, after V lost 4 bases and J lost 3 bases. The CDR3 region has the DNA TGTGCCAGCAGCCGAAGCGGGAGCTACGAGCAGTACTTC. This translates into CASSRSGSYEQYF.

The chain couples TRBV7-3 to TRBJ2-1; 8 bases align to TRBD2. CDR3 length equals 15 residues. Germline CDR1 SGHTA, CDR2 FQGTGA. The V and J ends lost 4 bases and 5 bases, in that order; junction bases with no gene match: 7. The CDR3 protein is CASSSSGLVDNEQFF. The CDR3 nucleotides read TGTGCCAGCAGCTCCTCGGGACTAGTTGACAATGAGCAGTTCTTC.

In regard to this clone: A junction end diverges from the germline sequence, so it may reflect a read error. This sequence joins TRBV7-7 and TRBJ2-2, with 7 bases aligning to TRBD2. This CDR3 is 17 amino acids long. The V gene's germline CDR1 is SSHAT and CDR2 FNYEAQ (reference sequence). CDR3 in DNA: TGTGCTAGCAGCCTCTCCCAGCGGGGCGCGAACACCGGGGAGCTGTTTTTT. Amino acids: CASSLSQRGANTGELFF.

This clone has more than one count but fewer than ten. This sequence joins TRBV5-1 and TRBJ1-1; D ambiguous. From germline, CDR1 is SGHRS and CDR2 YFSETQ. This CDR3 spans 14 amino acids. The ends were cut back, 0 bases at V and 5 bases at J, with 11 bases in the middle. CDR3 nucleotide sequence: TGCGCCAGCAGCTTGGCCGCGGGCAGTACTGAAGCTTTCTTT. Translated, it gives CASSLAAGSTEAFF.

This clone was recorded once. The V and J genes are TRBV5-1 and TRBJ2-3, with 12 bases that match TRBD2. The CDR3 is 16 amino acids. Looked up from germline, CDR1 is SGHRS and CDR2 is YFSETQ. The J segment lost 2 bases and the V segment lost 4 bases, leaving 5 bases of the junction unmatched. The chain's CDR3 is CASSPGLAGTTDTQYF. The DNA for the CDR3 is TGCGCCAGCAGCCCCGGACTAGCGGGAACCACAGATACGCAGTATTTT.

J is TRBJ1-6 and V is TRBV6-5; D is possibly TRBD1 (5 bases). The CDR3 consists of 14 residues. V lost 6 bases, J lost 7 bases, and 13 bases lay in between. Germline lookup yields CDR1 MNHEY and CDR2 SVGAGI. The CDR3 sequence is CASSRQRKNSPLHF. DNA for the CDR3: TGTGCCAGCAGCAGACAGCGTAAAAATTCACCCCTCCACTTT.

CDR3 amino acids: CASSHLSSAGALTYEQYF. In DNA, the CDR3 is TGTGCCAGCAGCCACCTGAGTAGCGCGGGAGCCCTAACCTACGAGCAGTACTTC. The gene calls are TRBV3-1 (or the pseudogene TRBV3-2) and TRBJ2-7, with 7 nucleotides matching TRBD2. V shed 3 bases and J 2 bases; nucleotides not matched to a gene: 16. Germline V gene sequence: CDR1 LGHDT, CDR2 YNNKEL (reference sequence). This CDR3 region has 18 residues.